This T cell receptor beta chain was recovered during a study of blood T cells in healthy people across ages. A second PCR, run for roughly 6 to 11 cycles, used a sample-barcoded 5' primer plus a J-beta primer mix. All cDNA molecules were each tagged by a template-switch adaptor with 12 random nucleotides. TCRdb re-analysed the 5' RACE reads in MiXCR, keeping a single row per CDR3 protein. The sample consists of about 570,000 distinct CDR3 sequences, roughly 28% of them appearing once. As to this clonotype: Its antigen is currently unknown.

Study observations and caveats: Long-lived donors had more naive CD4+ cells and higher diversity than aged donors.

The V segment lost 4 bases and the J segment 5 bases; nucleotides outside the gene matches: 6. CDR1 is SEHNR and CDR2 is FQNEAQ in the germline V gene (reference sequence). The length of the CDR3 is 15 residues. The J gene is TRBJ1-4, the V gene TRBV7-9, with 8 nucleotides matching TRBD1. This TCR derives from a woman aged 70-85 years in good health. Sequencing was performed on blood. CDR3 in DNA: TGTGCCAGCAGCTCTCTGACAGGGGTGAATGAAAAACTGTTTTTT. It encodes CASSSLTGVNEKLFF.